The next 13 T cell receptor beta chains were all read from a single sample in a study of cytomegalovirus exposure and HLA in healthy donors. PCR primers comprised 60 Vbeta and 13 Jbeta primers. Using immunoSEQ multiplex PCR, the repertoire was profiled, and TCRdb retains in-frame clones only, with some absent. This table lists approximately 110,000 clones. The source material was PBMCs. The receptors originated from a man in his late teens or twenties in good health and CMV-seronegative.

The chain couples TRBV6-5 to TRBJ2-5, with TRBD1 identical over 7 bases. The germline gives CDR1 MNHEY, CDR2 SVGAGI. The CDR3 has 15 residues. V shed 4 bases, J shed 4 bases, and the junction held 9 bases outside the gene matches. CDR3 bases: TGTGCCAGCAGTTTCGGGGACAGTCGGGGAGAGACCCAGTACTTC. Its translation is CASSFGDSRGETQYF.

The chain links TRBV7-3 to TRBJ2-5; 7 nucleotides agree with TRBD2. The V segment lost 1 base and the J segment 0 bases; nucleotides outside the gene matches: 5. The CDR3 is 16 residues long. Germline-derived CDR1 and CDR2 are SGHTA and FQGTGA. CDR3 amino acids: CASSLRGGGNQETQYF. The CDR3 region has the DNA TGTGCCAGCAGCTTAAGGGGCGGGGGTAACCAAGAGACCCAGTACTTC. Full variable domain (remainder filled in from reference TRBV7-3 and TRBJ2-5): GAGVSQTPSNKVTEKGKYVELRCDPISGHTALYWYRQSLGQGPEFLIYFQGTGAADDSGLPNDRFFAVRPEGSVSTLKIQRTERGDSAVYLCASSLRGGGNQETQYFGPGTRLLVL.

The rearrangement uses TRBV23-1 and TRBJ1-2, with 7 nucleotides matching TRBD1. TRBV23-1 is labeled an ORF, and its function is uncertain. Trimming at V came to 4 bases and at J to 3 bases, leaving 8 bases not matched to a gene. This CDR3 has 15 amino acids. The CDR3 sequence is CASSPTGHLDYGYTF. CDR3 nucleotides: TGCGCCAGCAGTCCGACAGGGCATCTAGACTATGGCTACACCTTC.

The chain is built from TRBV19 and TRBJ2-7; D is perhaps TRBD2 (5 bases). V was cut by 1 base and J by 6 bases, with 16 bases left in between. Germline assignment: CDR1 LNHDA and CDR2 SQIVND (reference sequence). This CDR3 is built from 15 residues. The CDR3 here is CASSIVRGSPFEQYF. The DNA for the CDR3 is TGTGCCAGTAGTATAGTTCGGGGTAGTCCGTTCGAGCAGTACTTC.

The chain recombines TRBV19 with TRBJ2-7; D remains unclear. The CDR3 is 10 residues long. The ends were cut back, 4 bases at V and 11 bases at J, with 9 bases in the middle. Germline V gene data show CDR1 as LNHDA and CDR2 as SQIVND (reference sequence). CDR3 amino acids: CASSKTKEYF. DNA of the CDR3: TGTGCCAGTAGTAAAACTAAGGAGTACTTC.

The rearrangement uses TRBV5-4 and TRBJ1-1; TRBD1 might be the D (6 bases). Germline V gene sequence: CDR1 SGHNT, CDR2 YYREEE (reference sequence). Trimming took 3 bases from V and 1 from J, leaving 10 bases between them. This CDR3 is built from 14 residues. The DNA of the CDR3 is TGTGCCAGCAGCTGGACAGCCGAGAACACTGAAGCTTTCTTT. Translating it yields CASSWTAENTEAFF.

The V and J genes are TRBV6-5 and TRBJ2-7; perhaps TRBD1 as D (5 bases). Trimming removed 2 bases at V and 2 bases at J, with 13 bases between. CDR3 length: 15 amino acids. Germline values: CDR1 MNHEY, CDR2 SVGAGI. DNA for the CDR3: TGTGCCAGCAGTTACGGGGCGGATAACGCCTACGAGCAGTACTTC. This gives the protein CASSYGADNAYEQYF.

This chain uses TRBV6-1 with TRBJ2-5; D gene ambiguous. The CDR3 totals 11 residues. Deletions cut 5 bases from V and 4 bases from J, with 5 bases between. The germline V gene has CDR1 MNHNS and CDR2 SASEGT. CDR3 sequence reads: CASSYLETQYF. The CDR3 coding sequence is TGTGCCAGCAGTTATTTAGAGACCCAGTACTTC.

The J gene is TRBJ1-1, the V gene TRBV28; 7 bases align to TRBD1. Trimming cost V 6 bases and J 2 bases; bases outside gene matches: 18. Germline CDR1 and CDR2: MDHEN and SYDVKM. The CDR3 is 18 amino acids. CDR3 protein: CASSSATRQGLFNTEAFF. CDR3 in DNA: TGTGCCAGCAGCTCGGCGACTCGACAGGGACTTTTTAACACTGAAGCTTTCTTT.

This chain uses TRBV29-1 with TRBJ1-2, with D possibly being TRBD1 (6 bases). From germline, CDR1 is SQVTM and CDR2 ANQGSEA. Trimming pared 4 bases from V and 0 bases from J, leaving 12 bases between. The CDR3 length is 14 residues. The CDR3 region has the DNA TGCAGCGTTGTGTCACGGACAGCTAACTATGGCTACACCTTC. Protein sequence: CSVVSRTANYGYTF.

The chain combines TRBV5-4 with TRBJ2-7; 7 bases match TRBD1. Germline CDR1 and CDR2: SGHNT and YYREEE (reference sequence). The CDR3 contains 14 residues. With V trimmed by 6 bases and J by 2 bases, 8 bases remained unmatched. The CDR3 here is CASTTDRKPYEQYF. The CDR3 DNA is TGTGCCAGCACCACGGACAGGAAGCCCTACGAGCAGTACTTC.

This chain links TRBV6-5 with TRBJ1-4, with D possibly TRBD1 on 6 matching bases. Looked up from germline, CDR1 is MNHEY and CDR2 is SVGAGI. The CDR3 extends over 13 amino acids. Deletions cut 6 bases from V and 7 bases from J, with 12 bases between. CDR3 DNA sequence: TGTGCCAGCAGGCGTGGACAGACTGAAAAACTGTTTTTT. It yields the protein CASRRGQTEKLFF.

For the CDR3, the DNA is TGTGCCAGCAGTTTAACGGTTGGAGGGGCAGCTCTCTACGAGCAGTACTTC. It encodes CASSLTVGGAALYEQYF. The chain is built from TRBV27 and TRBJ2-7; weak D call: TRBD2 (6 bases). V gave up 2 bases and J gave up 3 bases, with 20 bases separating them. Per germline, CDR1 MNHEY and CDR2 SMNVEV (reference sequence). The CDR3 totals 17 residues.